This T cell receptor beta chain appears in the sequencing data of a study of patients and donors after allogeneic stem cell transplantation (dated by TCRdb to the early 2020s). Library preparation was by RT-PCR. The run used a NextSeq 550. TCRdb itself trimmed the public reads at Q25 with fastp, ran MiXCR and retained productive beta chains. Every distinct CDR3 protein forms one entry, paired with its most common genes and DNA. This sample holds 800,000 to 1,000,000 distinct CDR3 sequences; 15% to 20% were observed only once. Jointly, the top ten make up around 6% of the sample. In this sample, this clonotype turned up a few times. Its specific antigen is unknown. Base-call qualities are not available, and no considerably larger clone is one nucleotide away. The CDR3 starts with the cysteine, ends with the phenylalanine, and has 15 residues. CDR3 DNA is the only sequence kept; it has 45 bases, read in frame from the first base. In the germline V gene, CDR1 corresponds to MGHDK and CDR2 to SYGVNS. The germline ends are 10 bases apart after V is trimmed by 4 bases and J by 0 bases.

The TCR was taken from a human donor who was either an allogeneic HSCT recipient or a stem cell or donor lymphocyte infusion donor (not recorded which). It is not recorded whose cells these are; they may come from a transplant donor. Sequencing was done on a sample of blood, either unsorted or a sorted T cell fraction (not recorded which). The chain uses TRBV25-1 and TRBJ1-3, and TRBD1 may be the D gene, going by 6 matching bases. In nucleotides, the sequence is TGTGCCAGCAGTGCAGACAGGAGCTCTGGAAACACCATATATTTT. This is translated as CASSADRSSGNTIYF.